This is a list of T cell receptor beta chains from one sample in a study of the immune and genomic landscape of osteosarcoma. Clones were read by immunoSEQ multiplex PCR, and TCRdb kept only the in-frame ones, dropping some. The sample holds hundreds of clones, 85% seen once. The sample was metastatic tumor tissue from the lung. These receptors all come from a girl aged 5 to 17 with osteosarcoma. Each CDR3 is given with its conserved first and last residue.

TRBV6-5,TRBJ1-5,CASSYTTGLRQPQHF
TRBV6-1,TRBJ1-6,CASSEVTGNNSPLHF
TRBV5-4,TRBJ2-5,CASSLSGGLQETQYF
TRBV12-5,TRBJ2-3,CASGFGGGLSSTDTQYF
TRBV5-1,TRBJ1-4,CASSFRQEATNEKLFF
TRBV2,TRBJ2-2,CASSVITGATGELFF
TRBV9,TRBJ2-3,CASTVGQGANTQYF
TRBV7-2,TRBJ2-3,CASSRAQGSGTDTQYF
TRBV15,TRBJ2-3,CATSREEGPTDTQYF
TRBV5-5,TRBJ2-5,CASSFASGGQDGETQYF
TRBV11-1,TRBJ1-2,CASSLQGFVTGYTF
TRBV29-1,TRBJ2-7,CSVDPGTSGNYEQYF
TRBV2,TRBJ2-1,CASSESREFNEQFF
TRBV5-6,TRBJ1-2,CASSPAPAATPVGYTF
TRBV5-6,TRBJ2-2,CASSPTGTGVYTGELFF
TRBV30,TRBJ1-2,CAHKANGYTF
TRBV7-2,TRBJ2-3,CASSSYGTSTDTQYF
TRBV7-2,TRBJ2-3,CASSFGGVYTQYF
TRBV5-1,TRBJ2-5,CASSLALAQETQYF
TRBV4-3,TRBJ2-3,CASSQGPSADTQYF
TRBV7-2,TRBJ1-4,CASSLEQRKLFF
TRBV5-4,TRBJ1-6,CASSSGTYNSPLHF
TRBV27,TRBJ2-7,CASSLGTFYEQYF
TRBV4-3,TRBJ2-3,CASSQDRQGILSTDTQYF
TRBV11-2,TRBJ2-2,CASSLAGGYTGELFF
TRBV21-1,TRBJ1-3,CASSRRSGNTIYF
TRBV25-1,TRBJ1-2,CASSDRKGGYTF
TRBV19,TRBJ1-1,CASSIDRGATEAFF
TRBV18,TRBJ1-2,CASSPGSGNYGYTF
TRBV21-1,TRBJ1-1,CASSPGLDTIRTEAFF
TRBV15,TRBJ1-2,CATIGTVTNYGYTF
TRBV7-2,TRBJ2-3,CASSLLSGADTQYF
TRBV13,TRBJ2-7,CASSLSGGAGNEQYF
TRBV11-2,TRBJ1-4,CASSLGQAWEKLFF
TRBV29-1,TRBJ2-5,CSARGTSGVETQYF
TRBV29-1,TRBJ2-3,CSAYTGFQQADTQYF
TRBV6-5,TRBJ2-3,CASSLQGAGTDTQYF
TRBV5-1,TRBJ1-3,CASSAATTGNTIYF
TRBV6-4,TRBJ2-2,CASSDSARDTGELFF
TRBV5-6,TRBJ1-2,CASSLVATAQVYGYTF